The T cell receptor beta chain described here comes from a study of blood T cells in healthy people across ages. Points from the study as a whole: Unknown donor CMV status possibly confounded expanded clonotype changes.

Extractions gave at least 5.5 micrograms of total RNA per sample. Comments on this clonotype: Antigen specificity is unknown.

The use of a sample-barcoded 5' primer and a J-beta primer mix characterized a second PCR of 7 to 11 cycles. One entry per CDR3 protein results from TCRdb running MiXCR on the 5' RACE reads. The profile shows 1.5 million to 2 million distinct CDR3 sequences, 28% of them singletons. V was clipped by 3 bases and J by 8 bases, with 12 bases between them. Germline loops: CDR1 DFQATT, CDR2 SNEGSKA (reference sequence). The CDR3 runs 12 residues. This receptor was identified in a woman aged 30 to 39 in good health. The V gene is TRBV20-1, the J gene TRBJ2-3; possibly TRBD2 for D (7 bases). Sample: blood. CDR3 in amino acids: CSASGEGGTQYF. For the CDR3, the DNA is TGCAGTGCTAGTGGGGAGGGGGGTACGCAGTATTTT.